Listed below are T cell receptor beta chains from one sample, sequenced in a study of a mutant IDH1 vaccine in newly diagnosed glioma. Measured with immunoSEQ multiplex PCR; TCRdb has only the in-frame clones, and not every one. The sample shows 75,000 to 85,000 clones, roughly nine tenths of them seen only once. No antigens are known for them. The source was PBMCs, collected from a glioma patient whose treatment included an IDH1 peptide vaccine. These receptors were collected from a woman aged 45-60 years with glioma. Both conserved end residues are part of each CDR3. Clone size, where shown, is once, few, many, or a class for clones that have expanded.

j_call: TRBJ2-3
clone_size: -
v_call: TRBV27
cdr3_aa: CASSSWRATDTQYF

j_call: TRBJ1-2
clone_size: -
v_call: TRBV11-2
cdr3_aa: CASSLEGARHYTF

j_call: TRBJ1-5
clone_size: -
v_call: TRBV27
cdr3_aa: CATHPGQGIPQPQHF

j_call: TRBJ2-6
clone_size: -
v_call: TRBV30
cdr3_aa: CAWTSKAGFGANVLTF

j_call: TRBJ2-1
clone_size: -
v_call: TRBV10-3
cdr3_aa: CAISGGGYNEQFF

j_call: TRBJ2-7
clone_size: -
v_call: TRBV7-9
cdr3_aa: CASSSPGKSYEQYF

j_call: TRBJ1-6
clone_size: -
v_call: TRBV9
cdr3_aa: CASNDLRPDSPLHF

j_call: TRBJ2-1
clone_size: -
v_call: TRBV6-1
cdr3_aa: CASSLRSGGGHEQFF

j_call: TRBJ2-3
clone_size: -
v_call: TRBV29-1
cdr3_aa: CSVAVGQGGTDTQYF

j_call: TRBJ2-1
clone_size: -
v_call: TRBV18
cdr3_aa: CASSPPGRQWNEQFF

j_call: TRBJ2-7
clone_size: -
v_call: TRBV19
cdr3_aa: CASSTRTGGYEQYF

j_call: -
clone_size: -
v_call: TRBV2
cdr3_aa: CARRGAGGTSGKSYEQYF

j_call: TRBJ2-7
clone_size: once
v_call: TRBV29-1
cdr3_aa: CSVGQGSYEQYF

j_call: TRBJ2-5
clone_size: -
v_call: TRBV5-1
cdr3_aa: CASSPGGTGRQETQYF

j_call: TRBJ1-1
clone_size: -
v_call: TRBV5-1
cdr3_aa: CASSLGGIGNTEAFF

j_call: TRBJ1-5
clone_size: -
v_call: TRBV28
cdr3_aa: CASSPGQAYQPQHF

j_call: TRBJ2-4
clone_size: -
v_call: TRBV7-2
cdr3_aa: CASSLALRDIQYF

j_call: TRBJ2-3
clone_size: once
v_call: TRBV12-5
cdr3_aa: CASGLGGQGPPEHTDTQYF

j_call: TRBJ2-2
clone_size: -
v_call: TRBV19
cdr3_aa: CASSPQGAPGELFF

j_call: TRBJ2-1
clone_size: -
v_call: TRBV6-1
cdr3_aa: CASSEPGASGRNEQFF

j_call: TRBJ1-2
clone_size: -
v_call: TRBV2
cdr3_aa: CASQGARGYTF

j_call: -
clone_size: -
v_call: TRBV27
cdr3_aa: CASSLGGTSGRVYEQYF

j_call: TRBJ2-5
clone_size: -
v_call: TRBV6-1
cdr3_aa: CASIIRTGVETQYF

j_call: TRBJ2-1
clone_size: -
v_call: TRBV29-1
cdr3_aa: CSVGLVRNEQFF

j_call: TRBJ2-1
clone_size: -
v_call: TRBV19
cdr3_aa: CASSILRSSYNEQFF

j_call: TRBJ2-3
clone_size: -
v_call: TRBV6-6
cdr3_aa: CASSRSTDTQYF

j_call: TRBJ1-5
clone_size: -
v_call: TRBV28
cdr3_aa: CASSLGGLSNQPQHF

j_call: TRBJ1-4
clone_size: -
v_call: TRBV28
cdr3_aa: CASSGGRGLLFF

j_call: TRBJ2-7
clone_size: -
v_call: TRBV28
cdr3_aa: CASSSTAGGTSYEQYF

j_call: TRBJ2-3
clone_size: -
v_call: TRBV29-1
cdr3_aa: CSAIGGTGIIETQYF

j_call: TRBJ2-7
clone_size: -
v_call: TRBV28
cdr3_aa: CASSFGGIRYEQYF

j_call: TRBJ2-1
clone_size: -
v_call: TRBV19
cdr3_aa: CASSQTGSYNEQFF

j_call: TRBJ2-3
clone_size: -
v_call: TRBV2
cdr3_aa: CASSGSGSTDTQYF

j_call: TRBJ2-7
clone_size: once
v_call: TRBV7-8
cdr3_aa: CASSPGTPKGHEQYF

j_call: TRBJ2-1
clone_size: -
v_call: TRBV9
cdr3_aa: CASSVGQPYNEQFF

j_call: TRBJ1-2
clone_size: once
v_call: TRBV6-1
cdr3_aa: CASGQGVRYGYTF

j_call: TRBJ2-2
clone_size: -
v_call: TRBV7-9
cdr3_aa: CASSLRGTANTGELFF

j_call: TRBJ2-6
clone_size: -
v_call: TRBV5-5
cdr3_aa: CASSLDLSGANVLTF

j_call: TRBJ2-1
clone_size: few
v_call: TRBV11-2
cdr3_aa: CASSLAASQNEQFF

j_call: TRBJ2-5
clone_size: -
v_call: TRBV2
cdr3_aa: CASSLGDQETQYF

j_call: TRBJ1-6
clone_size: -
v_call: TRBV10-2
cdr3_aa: CASSGGGRHSPLHF

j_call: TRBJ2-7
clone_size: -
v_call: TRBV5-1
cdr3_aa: CASSMGGTTYEQYF

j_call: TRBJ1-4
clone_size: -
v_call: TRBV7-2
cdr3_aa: CASSSGAGGEKLFF

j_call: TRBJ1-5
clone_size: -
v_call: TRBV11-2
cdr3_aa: CASSLENQPQHF

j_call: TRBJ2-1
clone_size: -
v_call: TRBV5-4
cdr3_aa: CASSQVGSGEFF